The sequence of this TCR beta chain was determined in a study of T-cell reconstitution after alpha-beta-depleted transplantation in children. The study's findings and limits: In some patients, recipient T cells and intrathymic progenitors surviving conditioning explained high day-60 diversity. About two months after transplant, alpha-beta T cells reportedly came from several hundred expanded graft clones. Most T-cell counts and diversity one year after the transplant came from T cells that were newly produced.

This clonotype was counted at least ten times. The antigen remains unidentified. A library of TCRbeta sequences, prepared with unique molecular identifiers, was generated. TCRdb re-called the PCR reads with MiXCR, one entry per CDR3 protein. The sample shows approximately 190,000 distinct CDR3 sequences, 6.3% of them seen only once. Trimming removed 5 bases at V and 2 bases at J, with 10 bases between. There are 13 residues in the CDR3. Germline CDR1 and CDR2: SGHVS and FNYEAQ. This clonotype was sampled from a girl under two years old with combined immunodeficiency, due to receive a stem cell transplant. The V call is TRBV7-6, the J call TRBJ2-7, with D hard to call. Sequences were derived from PBMCs, sampled before TCRalphabeta/CD19-depleted stem cell transplant. The CDR3 DNA follows: TGTGCCAGCAGCCCAACCGCGGCCTACGAGCAGTACTTC. Protein sequence: CASSPTAAYEQYF.